The sequence of this TCR beta chain was determined in a study of neoadjuvant anti-PD-1 for oral cavity cancer. Study-wide context: Patients without progression got a fourth dose around day 43. Regarding the study as a whole: PBMC Gini-index clonality exceeded responders' in non-responders post-nivolumab.

CDR1 is SEHNR, CDR2 FQNEAQ, per germline (reference sequence). The CDR3 runs 14 residues. The junction had 12 bases not matched to a gene; V was cut back by 5 bases and J by 14 bases. As to this clone: Its antigen is still unknown.

Six replicates per PBMC sample, mostly from roughly 470 ng of genomic DNA. Produced via immunoSEQ multiplex PCR; TCRdb's table is partial and in-frame only. The sample has some 71,000 clones, around four fifths seen once. Analysis of PBMCs was direct, with no culture step. The gene calls are TRBV7-9 and TRBJ2-1; 10 positions agree with TRBD2. The sequence was collected from a person between 40 and 85 years old with oral cavity squamous cell carcinoma. The sequences come from PBMCs, collected before nivolumab (anti-PD-1) treatment. The CDR3 sequence is CASSPSGGAGLEFF. CDR3 nucleotide sequence: TGTGCCAGCAGCCCAAGCGGGGGGGCCGGTCTGGAGTTCTTC. Using reference TRBV7-9 and TRBJ2-1 for the parts outside the CDR3, the full variable domain is DTGVSQNPRHKITKRGQNVTFRCDPISEHNRLYWYRQTLGQGPEFLTYFQNEAQLEKSRLLSDRFSAERPKGSFSTLEIQRTEQGDSAMYLCASSPSGGAGLEFFGPGTRLTVL.